Below are 24 T cell receptor beta chains sequenced from a single sample in a study of blood T cells in healthy people across ages. With a J-beta primer mix and a sample-barcoded 5' primer, a second PCR ran about 7 to 11 cycles. TCRdb re-derived calls from the 5' RACE reads in MiXCR, one entry per CDR3 protein. The profile covers more than 1,400,000 distinct CDR3 sequences, with 40% to 50% appearing a single time and roughly 7.9% taken by the ten largest. The sample consisted of blood. Receptors were obtained from a young woman in good health.

The chain employs TRBV29-1 and TRBJ1-4; maybe TRBD1 (5 bases). The germline CDR1 and CDR2 sequences are SQVTM and ANQGSEA. V was cut by 4 bases and J by 4 bases, with 19 bases left in between. CDR3 length: 16 amino acids. The CDR3 DNA reads TGCAGCGTTGGAGGGGCCAAGGGAGAAATTAATGAAAAACTGTTTTTT. Its translation: CSVGGAKGEINEKLFF.

To note about this clonotype: A read error may account for a junction end that differs from germline. The rearrangement uses TRBV28 and TRBJ1-6; TRBD1 might be the D (5 bases). The CDR3 consists of 14 residues. The germline V gene encodes CDR1 MDHEN and CDR2 SYDVKM. CDR3 amino acids: CANSRGGNGSPLHF. The CDR3 DNA follows: TGTGCCAACAGTCGGGGGGGGAATGGTTCACCCCTCCACTTT.

The chain has TRBV20-1 and TRBJ2-2; TRBD1 agrees at 7 bases. This CDR3 spans 13 amino acids. The trim removed 5 bases at V and 5 bases at J, leaving 5 bases unmatched. Per germline, CDR1 DFQATT and CDR2 SNEGSKA (reference sequence). CDR3 nucleotides: TGCAGTGCTCCGCAGGGGGTAACCGGGGAGCTGTTTTTT. Translation gives CSAPQGVTGELFF.

This chain uses TRBV6-5 with TRBJ1-2, with 7 bases matching TRBD1. The length of the CDR3 is 12 residues. V dropped 10 bases and J dropped 6; count of bases not matched to a gene: 8. CDR1 and CDR2 (germline): MNHEY, SVGAGI. The chain's CDR3 is CAIRQGGHGYTF. DNA of the CDR3: TGTGCCATCAGACAGGGAGGACATGGCTACACCTTC.

The chain joins TRBV7-6 to TRBJ2-1; D unclear. The germline V and J ends were trimmed by 1 base and 7 bases, with 8 bases remaining between them. Germline V gives CDR1 SGHVS, CDR2 FNYEAQ. The CDR3 has 13 residues. The CDR3 nucleotides are TGTGCCAGCAGCTTAGACCTAGTTAATGAGCAGTTCTTC. It specifies CASSLDLVNEQFF.

The chain recombines TRBV7-9 with TRBJ2-4, with D maybe TRBD1 (6 bases). The DNA matches TRBJ2-7 better at its end, which makes the J call doubtful. CDR1 and CDR2 (germline): SEHNR, FQNEAQ (reference sequence). The CDR3 consists of 15 residues. The CDR3 spells CASSLAQGPTYEQYF. DNA for the CDR3: TGTGCCAGCAGCTTAGCGCAGGGGCCCACCTACGAGCAGTACTTC.

The J gene is TRBJ2-1, the V gene TRBV5-1, with D maybe TRBD2 (5 bases). Trimming stripped 2 bases from V and 3 bases from J, with 15 bases between. CDR3 length equals 16 residues. The germline CDR1 and CDR2 sequences are SGHRS and YFSETQ. The CDR3: CASSFGEPFVYNEQFF. The CDR3 DNA is TGCGCCAGCAGCTTTGGGGAGCCCTTTGTCTACAATGAGCAGTTCTTC.

The chain links TRBV5-1 to TRBJ1-6; TRBD1 agrees at 10 bases. Germline trimming cut 9 bases from V and 8 bases from J; bases unmatched to any gene: 8. The CDR3 extends over 14 amino acids. CDR1 and CDR2 from the germline V gene are SGHRS and YFSETQ. The CDR3 DNA is TGCGCCACCCGCGGGACAGGGGTTGATTCACCCCTCCACTTT. It translates to CATRGTGVDSPLHF.

V is TRBV20-1 and J is TRBJ2-3; TRBD2 aligns across 8 bases. Germline assignment: CDR1 DFQATT and CDR2 SNEGSKA (reference sequence). The CDR3 extends over 14 amino acids. Germline trimming cut 6 bases from V and 2 bases from J; bases unmatched to any gene: 7. Written as DNA, the CDR3 is TGCAGTGCACCACTAGCGGCCCCCACAGATACGCAGTATTTT. The encoded protein is CSAPLAAPTDTQYF.

This clonotype was found a few times. This sequence joins TRBV27 and TRBJ1-1, with 7 positions matching TRBD1. Trimming cost V 0 bases and J 0 bases; bases outside gene matches: 4. Germline assignment: CDR1 MNHEY and CDR2 SMNVEV (reference sequence). This CDR3 spans 16 amino acids. CDR3 loop: CASSLSQGVVNTEAFF. CDR3 DNA sequence: TGTGCCAGCAGTTTATCCCAGGGGGTAGTGAACACTGAAGCTTTCTTT.

The gene calls are TRBV2 and TRBJ1-1; 9 bases line up with TRBD1. From germline, CDR1 is SNHLY and CDR2 FYNNEI. This CDR3 is built from 13 residues. J lost 5 bases, V lost 9 bases, and 7 bases had no gene match. The CDR3 DNA sequence: TGTGCCAGTCCACAGGGGGCAGGGACTGAAGCTTTCTTT. Protein: CASPQGAGTEAFF.

This sequence joins TRBV21-1 and TRBJ2-5; the D segment call TRBD2 is taken from the table without a DNA check. TRBV21-1 is described as a pseudogene. CDR3 size: 17 residues. This chain's CDR3 is CASSRWEGLKIQETQYF. CDR3 DNA: TGTGCCAGCAGCAGGTGGGAGGGCCTCAAAATCCAAGAGACCCAGTACTTC.

This clonotype was counted at least ten times. This rearrangement joins TRBV28 to TRBJ2-5, with a weak D call TRBD1 (6 bases). The V gene's germline CDR1 is MDHEN and CDR2 SYDVKM. The CDR3 runs to 12 residues. Trimming left V 6 bases short and J 8 bases short, with 13 bases between. CDR3 nucleotide sequence: TGTGCCAGCAGCAGAGGGACAAGTACCCAGTACTTC. Translated, it gives CASSRGTSTQYF.

This clonotype was recorded a few times. J is TRBJ2-3 and V is TRBV20-1, with D possibly being TRBD2 (5 bases). Germline V gives CDR1 DFQATT, CDR2 SNEGSKA (reference sequence). CDR3 length: 14 amino acids. V lost 3 bases and J lost 2, with 12 bases in between. DNA for the CDR3: TGCAGTGCTAGGGTAGCGATATCCACAGATACGCAGTATTTT. Its translation: CSARVAISTDTQYF.

In its sample, this clonotype was seen many times. The CDR3 loop reads CASSVTSDNTDTQYF. As DNA, the CDR3 is TGTGCCAGCAGCGTTACTAGCGACAACACAGATACGCAGTATTTT. V usage is TRBV6-1 and J usage is TRBJ2-3; 7 bases agree with TRBD2. CDR1 and CDR2 from the germline V gene are MNHNS and SASEGT. V lost 6 bases to trimming and J lost 2 bases; unmatched junction nucleotides: 8. The CDR3 runs to 15 residues.

This clonotype was recorded only once. This chain joins TRBV3-1 and TRBJ2-1, with 7 bases identical to TRBD2. The closer fit of TRBJ2-7 to the DNA end suggests the J call may be wrong. The CDR3 extends over 16 amino acids. Germline CDR1 LGHDT, CDR2 YNNKEL (reference sequence). DNA for the CDR3: TGTGCCAGCAGCCAAGGGTGGGGGGGAGCCCGCAATGAGCAGTACTTC. Protein product: CASSQGWGGARNEQYF.

The CDR3 loop is CASSFTGGGTYEQYF. CDR3 nucleotide sequence: TGTGCCAGCAGTTTTACAGGCGGGGGTACCTACGAGCAGTACTTC. J is TRBJ2-5 and V is TRBV27, with 7 bases that match TRBD2. The last part of the DNA fits TRBJ2-7 better; the J call may be wrong. This CDR3 has 15 residues. CDR1 is MNHEY and CDR2 is SMNVEV in the germline V gene (reference sequence).

A word on this clonotype: A much larger clonotype is one base distant, so this may be a read error. The chain couples TRBV10-2 to TRBJ2-1; 9 bases agree with TRBD2. There are 14 residues in the CDR3. Germline CDR1 WSHSY, CDR2 SAAADI. After removal of 6 bases from V and 6 bases from J, the junction contained 6 bases not matched to a gene. CDR3 nucleotide sequence: TGCGCCAGCAGGTCGGGACTAGCAACCAATGAGCAGTTCTTC. Residues: CASRSGLATNEQFF.

This clonotype was found a few times. This chain's CDR3 is CSARDMYTEAFF. CDR3 coding DNA: TGCAGTGCTAGAGATATGTACACTGAAGCTTTCTTT. This sequence joins TRBV20-1 and TRBJ1-1; D ambiguous. CDR1 and CDR2 from the germline V gene are DFQATT and SNEGSKA (reference sequence). This CDR3 has 12 residues. V lost 0 bases and J 3 bases, leaving 5 bases between the germline ends.

V gene TRBV3-1 combines with J gene TRBJ2-1; D possibly uses TRBD1 or TRBD2 (5 bases each). The V end lost 4 bases, the J end lost 0 bases, and 13 bases lay between the germline ends. Germline lookup yields CDR1 LGHDT and CDR2 YNNKEL (reference sequence). CDR3 length equals 16 residues. The CDR3 loop is CASSRMGENSYNEQFF. The CDR3 DNA sequence: TGTGCCAGCAGCCGCATGGGGGAGAACTCCTACAATGAGCAGTTCTTC.

This CDR3 is CASSLRVLGGYTF. Written as DNA, the CDR3 is TGTGCCAGCAGCTTGAGGGTTCTAGGTGGCTACACCTTC. The rearrangement joins TRBV5-8 to TRBJ1-2, with D unclear. The CDR3 loop spans 13 amino acids. CDR1 and CDR2 from the germline V gene are SGHTS and YDEGEE. Trimming left V 1 base short and J 7 bases short, with 11 bases between.

This clonotype was recorded only once. The chain joins TRBV18 to TRBJ2-5; 7 bases are shared with TRBD2. V lost 4 bases, J lost 2 bases, and 4 bases stayed unmatched. CDR1 KGHSH and CDR2 LQKENI come from the germline V gene. CDR3 length: 14 residues. The CDR3 loop reads CASSRASGQETQYF. DNA of the CDR3: TGTGCCAGCTCACGGGCTAGCGGACAAGAGACCCAGTACTTC. The full variable domain, rest sourced from reference TRBV18 and TRBJ2-5, is NAGVMQNPRHLVRRRGQEARLRCSPMKGHSHVYWYRQLPEEGLKFMVYLQKENIIDESGMPKERFSAEFPKEGPSILRIQQVVRGDSAAYFCASSRASGQETQYFGPGTRLLVL.

This chain uses TRBV2 with TRBJ2-7; 7 nucleotides line up with TRBD1. Germline loops: CDR1 SNHLY, CDR2 FYNNEI. This CDR3 has 13 amino acids. V was clipped by 8 bases and J by 2 bases; unmatched bases: 6. CDR3 DNA: TGTGCCAGCGCCTGGGGACAGACCTACGAGCAGTACTTC. It yields the protein CASAWGQTYEQYF.

This sequence joins TRBV27 and TRBJ2-1, with TRBD1 identical over 9 bases. Germline V gene lookup returns CDR1 MNHEY and CDR2 SMNVEV (reference sequence). The CDR3 loop spans 14 amino acids. Trimming removed 8 bases from V and 6 bases from J; junction bases left unmatched: 8. CDR3 sequence: CASRGTGILNEQFF. The CDR3 bases are TGTGCCAGCCGCGGGACAGGGATTCTCAATGAGCAGTTCTTC.